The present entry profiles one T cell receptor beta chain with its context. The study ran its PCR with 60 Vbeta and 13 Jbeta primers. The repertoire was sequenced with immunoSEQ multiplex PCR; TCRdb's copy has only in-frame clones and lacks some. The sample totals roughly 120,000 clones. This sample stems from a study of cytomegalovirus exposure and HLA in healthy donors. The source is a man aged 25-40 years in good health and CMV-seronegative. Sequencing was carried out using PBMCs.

The CDR3 is CASSPAPGTGGLGEQYF. In nucleotides, the CDR3 is TGTGCCAGCAGCCCGGCCCCCGGGACAGGGGGCTTAGGCGAGCAGTACTTC. The genes are TRBV7-9 and TRBJ2-5; 12 bases are shared with TRBD1. The DNA end is more similar to TRBJ2-7, so the J call may be wrong. Per germline, CDR1 SEHNR and CDR2 FQNEAQ (reference sequence). The CDR3 has 17 residues.